The present T cell receptor (beta chain) was sequenced within a study of cytomegalovirus exposure and HLA in healthy donors. Amplification used 60 Vbeta primers and 13 Jbeta primers. Clones were read by immunoSEQ multiplex PCR, and TCRdb kept only the in-frame ones, dropping some. The sample consists of approximately 120,000 clones, 74% of them appearing once. The clonotype comes from a human donor in good health. Sequencing was performed on PBMCs.

In DNA form, the CDR3 reads TGCAGCGTTGAGGAAGCAGGGGGGCTATGGGACTACACCTTC. Its protein product is CSVEEAGGLWDYTF. The chain links TRBV29-1 to TRBJ1-2; 7 positions agree with TRBD1. Germline lookup yields CDR1 SQVTM and CDR2 ANQGSEA. V lost 3 bases, J lost 10 bases, and 14 bases stayed unmatched. The CDR3 spans 14 residues.